Here is one T cell receptor beta chain with its context. Its specificity is unknown. This sample was taken from a study of graft-versus-host responses after intestinal transplantation. Study as a whole: Recipients got multivisceral, liver-intestinal, or isolated intestinal transplants. Anti-thymocyte globulin induction was given to all recipients, followed by tacrolimus and steroids for 2 to 3 years.

V was pared by 1 base and J by 3 bases, with 19 bases between. Germline assignment: CDR1 MNHNS and CDR2 SASEGT. The CDR3 extends over 18 amino acids. The repertoire was sequenced with immunoSEQ multiplex PCR; TCRdb's copy has only in-frame clones and lacks some. The sample includes about 57,000 clones, 85% to 90% seen only once; the top ten take less than 2%. Whole-study findings and limits: Declines in HvG clones occurring early post-transplant were associated with peak circulating GvH clone levels. Recipient marrow harbored GvH clones, some of which surfaced first in ileum or blood.

V gene TRBV6-1 combines with J gene TRBJ2-1, with D possibly TRBD2 on 7 matching bases. The sequence derives from a human patient who received an intestinal transplant, so some T cells may come from the graft donor. The material was PBMCs, obtained 26 days after transplant. The CDR3 DNA reads TGTGCCAGCAGTGAAGTTGGGGGGGCAAACCCCCTCTACAATGAGCAGTTCTTC. Translating it yields CASSEVGGANPLYNEQFF.